Listed below are T cell receptor beta chains from one sample, sequenced in a study of CD4 T cells in relation to SARS-CoV-2 and coronaviruses. The antigens for these receptors are not known. Repertoires were generated with immunoSEQ multiplex PCR, while TCRdb's copy carries only in-frame clones and drops some. The sample has about 19,000 clones, 77% seen once. Sequencing input: CD4+ T cells from PBMCs, cultured in vitro. The receptors here all came from a human donor in good health. CDR3s include the opening cysteine and the closing phenylalanine or tryptophan. Each record gives: V gene, D gene, J gene, CDR3 protein. The D gene is left open where the match is weak.

V gene: TRBV6-4
D gene: .
J gene: TRBJ2-1
CDR3 protein: CASSARGGIYNEQFF

V gene: TRBV19
D gene: .
J gene: TRBJ1-1
CDR3 protein: CASSIDRVGTEAFF

V gene: TRBV5-4
D gene: TRBD2
J gene: TRBJ2-3
CDR3 protein: CASRYSGGSTDTQYF

V gene: TRBV7-9
D gene: TRBD2
J gene: TRBJ2-3
CDR3 protein: CASSFSLATITDTQYF

V gene: TRBV19
D gene: .
J gene: TRBJ2-5
CDR3 protein: CASSIAVAETQYF

V gene: TRBV5-1
D gene: TRBD2
J gene: TRBJ2-5
CDR3 protein: CASSLARSSGSQETQYF

V gene: TRBV5-1
D gene: .
J gene: TRBJ1-4
CDR3 protein: CASSLVPASTNEKLFF

V gene: TRBV6-6
D gene: .
J gene: TRBJ2-6
CDR3 protein: CASSSGANVLTF

V gene: TRBV11-3
D gene: TRBD1
J gene: TRBJ2-3
CDR3 protein: CASSHPVGQGAGDTQYF

V gene: TRBV11-2
D gene: .
J gene: TRBJ1-2
CDR3 protein: CASSSLEWGRGYGYTF

V gene: TRBV2
D gene: TRBD1
J gene: TRBJ2-7
CDR3 protein: CASSARGIITYEQYF

V gene: TRBV7-2
D gene: .
J gene: TRBJ1-2
CDR3 protein: CASSLGGLKGYTF

V gene: TRBV9
D gene: TRBD1
J gene: TRBJ2-3
CDR3 protein: CASSPDRATDTQYF

V gene: TRBV4-1
D gene: .
J gene: TRBJ1-6
CDR3 protein: CASSLGVSPLHF

V gene: TRBV11-2
D gene: TRBD2
J gene: TRBJ2-3
CDR3 protein: CASSPRTSALSNTQYF

V gene: TRBV19
D gene: TRBD1
J gene: TRBJ1-1
CDR3 protein: CASSNPYRGRSEAFF

V gene: TRBV11-3
D gene: .
J gene: TRBJ2-3
CDR3 protein: CASSLEGGTDTQYF

V gene: TRBV14
D gene: .
J gene: TRBJ2-5
CDR3 protein: CASSPEQGLGETQYF

V gene: TRBV5-1
D gene: .
J gene: TRBJ2-3
CDR3 protein: CASSFATATDTQYF

V gene: TRBV4-2
D gene: .
J gene: TRBJ2-7
CDR3 protein: CASSQDLAVPYYEQYF

V gene: TRBV30
D gene: .
J gene: TRBJ1-1
CDR3 protein: CAWSVLRGNTEAFF

V gene: TRBV10-2
D gene: .
J gene: TRBJ1-5
CDR3 protein: CATRDGINQPQHF

V gene: TRBV20-1
D gene: .
J gene: TRBJ2-5
CDR3 protein: CSARIVETQYF

V gene: TRBV28
D gene: TRBD1
J gene: TRBJ1-4
CDR3 protein: CASSFSRGRGNEKLFF

V gene: TRBV19
D gene: .
J gene: TRBJ1-3
CDR3 protein: CASSVLRGSGNTIYF

V gene: TRBV28
D gene: TRBD1
J gene: TRBJ1-5
CDR3 protein: CASSLIGRGPDQPQHF

V gene: TRBV9
D gene: TRBD2
J gene: TRBJ2-7
CDR3 protein: CASSETSGAYEQYF

V gene: TRBV5-1
D gene: TRBD1
J gene: TRBJ1-6
CDR3 protein: CASSLAGTGRSPLHF

V gene: TRBV5-4
D gene: .
J gene: TRBJ2-2
CDR3 protein: CASSLLGSNTGELFF

V gene: TRBV5-8
D gene: .
J gene: TRBJ1-1
CDR3 protein: CASSLRTVNTEAFF

V gene: TRBV27
D gene: TRBD1
J gene: TRBJ2-7
CDR3 protein: CASSPWDRGREQYF

V gene: TRBV4-3
D gene: .
J gene: TRBJ1-4
CDR3 protein: CASSQDSQSEKLFF

V gene: TRBV5-6
D gene: TRBD2
J gene: TRBJ2-5
CDR3 protein: CASSSSQSAGVGETQYF

V gene: TRBV25-1
D gene: .
J gene: TRBJ2-7
CDR3 protein: CASSESTVSNYEQYF

V gene: TRBV10-2
D gene: .
J gene: TRBJ1-1
CDR3 protein: CASRSGPGNTEAFF

V gene: TRBV11-2
D gene: TRBD1
J gene: TRBJ1-2
CDR3 protein: CASSWGQGSGYGYTF

V gene: TRBV29-1
D gene: .
J gene: TRBJ2-3
CDR3 protein: CSVVEDTQYF

V gene: TRBV9
D gene: .
J gene: TRBJ1-2
CDR3 protein: CASSAGGTGSYGYTF

V gene: TRBV7-9
D gene: .
J gene: TRBJ1-6
CDR3 protein: CASSLGAPHNSPLHF

V gene: TRBV5-1
D gene: .
J gene: TRBJ1-5
CDR3 protein: CASSLGSNQPQHF

V gene: TRBV19
D gene: .
J gene: TRBJ2-1
CDR3 protein: CATRRSGDGSNEQFF

V gene: TRBV5-1
D gene: .
J gene: TRBJ2-7
CDR3 protein: CASGLGGGSSYEQYF

V gene: TRBV7-9
D gene: .
J gene: TRBJ1-4
CDR3 protein: CASSLERLEGKLFF

V gene: TRBV6-5
D gene: TRBD2
J gene: TRBJ2-1
CDR3 protein: CASRGGGSYNEQFF

V gene: TRBV29-1
D gene: TRBD1
J gene: TRBJ1-1
CDR3 protein: CSSRDRDGEAFF

V gene: TRBV7-9
D gene: TRBD2
J gene: TRBJ2-7
CDR3 protein: CASSFTGGSSYEQYF

V gene: TRBV23-1
D gene: TRBD2
J gene: TRBJ2-1
CDR3 protein: CASSRARERSYNEQFF

V gene: TRBV12-3/TRBV12-4
D gene: .
J gene: TRBJ1-1
CDR3 protein: CASSLLGWEAFF

V gene: TRBV5-1
D gene: .
J gene: TRBJ2-1
CDR3 protein: CASSGRARVNEQFF

V gene: TRBV6-5
D gene: TRBD1
J gene: TRBJ1-1
CDR3 protein: CASSYIVGQAETFF

V gene: TRBV6-6
D gene: TRBD1
J gene: TRBJ2-7
CDR3 protein: CASSLTGTANEQYF

V gene: TRBV7-2
D gene: TRBD2
J gene: TRBJ2-2
CDR3 protein: CASSLTSGSGELFF